The next 27 T cell receptor beta chains were all read from a single sample in a study of T-cell reconstitution after alpha-beta-depleted transplantation in children. Molecular barcoding with unique molecular identifiers was used for the TCRbeta library. TCRdb reprocessed the PCR reads with MiXCR, giving one entry per CDR3 protein. The sample lists about 610,000 distinct CDR3 sequences, 10% occurring once. Material: PBMCs from the stem cell graft donor, obtained from the stem cell graft. The receptor source for this set is a human donor who donated a stem cell graft to a child with acute myeloid leukemia.

A few counts support this clonotype. V usage is TRBV5-1 and J usage is TRBJ2-4; D is perhaps TRBD1 (5 bases). Trimming shortened V by 3 bases and J by 7 bases, and 8 bases separated the two germline ends. Germline values: CDR1 SGHRS, CDR2 YFSETQ. The CDR3 length is 12 residues. CDR3 residues: CASSSDINIQYF. The CDR3 DNA sequence: TGCGCCAGCAGCTCGGACATTAACATTCAGTACTTC.

V is TRBV18 and J is TRBJ2-3; D gene ambiguous. CDR1 is KGHSH and CDR2 is LQKENI in the germline V gene. V was cut by 3 bases and J by 6 bases, with 10 bases left in between. The CDR3 sequence is 13 residues long. The CDR3 region has the DNA TGTGCCAGCTCACCGGTCTCACGGGATACGCAGTATTTT. Translated: CASSPVSRDTQYF.

V usage is TRBV5-4 and J usage is TRBJ2-1, with 9 nucleotides matching TRBD1. V shed 3 bases and J 7 bases; nucleotides not matched to a gene: 5. Germline V gene lookup returns CDR1 SGHNT and CDR2 YYREEE (reference sequence). The CDR3 covers 14 residues. CDR3 protein: CASSSGTGINEQFF. CDR3 sequence (DNA): TGTGCCAGCAGCTCCGGGACAGGGATTAATGAGCAGTTCTTC.

This clonotype was counted at least ten times. V gene TRBV5-6 combines with J gene TRBJ2-7, with a weak D call TRBD2 (6 bases). Trimming removed 0 bases at V and 12 bases at J, with 16 bases between. CDR1 is SGHDT and CDR2 is YYEEEE in the germline V gene. The length of the CDR3 is 13 residues. CDR3 in DNA: TGTGCCAGCAGCTTGGGGGTAGCGGCTAGACCGTACTTC. As protein: CASSLGVAARPYF.

The V and J genes are TRBV6-2 or TRBV6-3 and TRBJ1-1, with no clear D. Per germline, CDR1 MNHEY and CDR2 SVGEGT. V was trimmed by 2 bases and J by 0 bases, leaving 10 bases between them. The CDR3 totals 15 residues. The CDR3 nucleotides read TGTGCCAGCAGTTACAGGTTGAGCATGAACACTGAAGCTTTCTTT. Its translation is CASSYRLSMNTEAFF.

The V and J genes are TRBV20-1 and TRBJ1-1; D unclear. The germline V gene encodes CDR1 DFQATT and CDR2 SNEGSKA (reference sequence). The V end lost 3 bases, the J end lost 7 bases, and 6 bases lay between the germline ends. The CDR3 extends over 10 amino acids. DNA of the CDR3: TGCAGTGCTAGTAGAGATGAAGCTTTCTTT. This translates into CSASRDEAFF.

This clonotype was picked up many times. The chain combines TRBV24-1 with TRBJ2-4, with D perhaps matching TRBD1 (6 bases). Trimming took off 4 bases at V and 8 bases at J, with 20 bases between the two ends. The germline gives CDR1 KGHDR, CDR2 SFDVKD. This CDR3 has 16 residues. As DNA, the CDR3 is TGTGCCACCAGTGACCCTGAAGACAGGTTAGGGGACATTCAGTACTTC. Translation gives CATSDPEDRLGDIQYF.

In its sample, this clonotype was seen a few times. CDR3 in amino acids: CASSKGRGTYEQYF. The CDR3 DNA reads as TGTGCCAGCAGTAAGGGGCGGGGAACCTACGAGCAGTACTTC. The V and J genes are TRBV6-1 and TRBJ2-7; possible D gene TRBD2, 6 bases. Germline lookup yields CDR1 MNHNS and CDR2 SASEGT. This CDR3 has 14 residues. V dropped 5 bases and J dropped 2 bases, with 13 bases sitting between them.

This clonotype appeared many times. The V and J genes are TRBV12-3 or TRBV12-4 and TRBJ2-1; D possibly corresponds to TRBD2 (6 bases). This CDR3 is 17 amino acids long. Trimming pared 7 bases from V and 0 bases from J, leaving 19 bases between. DNA of the CDR3: TGTGCCAGCAACCTTAAAGGAGCGGGTTTCTCCTACAATGAGCAGTTCTTC. It is translated as CASNLKGAGFSYNEQFF.

The sample holds many counts of this clonotype. The chain joins TRBV2 to TRBJ2-3; 7 bases fit TRBD2. The V segment lost 8 bases and the J segment 4 bases; nucleotides outside the gene matches: 0. Germline values: CDR1 SNHLY, CDR2 FYNNEI. This CDR3 contains 11 residues. CDR3: CASAGADTQYF. The DNA of the CDR3 is TGTGCCAGCGCGGGGGCAGATACGCAGTATTTT.

This clonotype was detected only a few times. The CDR3 region is CSVITGGTEAFF. The CDR3 DNA is TGCAGCGTTATTACAGGGGGCACTGAAGCTTTCTTT. The chain employs TRBV29-1 and TRBJ1-1; 8 nucleotides match TRBD1. J gave up 4 bases and V 5 bases, and 3 bases lay outside the gene matches. Germline V gene data show CDR1 as SQVTM and CDR2 as ANQGSEA. The CDR3 contains 12 residues.

This chain uses TRBV7-2 with TRBJ1-1; D gene uncertain. Looked up from germline, CDR1 is SGHTA and CDR2 is FQGNSA. This CDR3 region has 14 residues. The V gene lost 5 bases and the J gene lost 0 bases, with 10 bases spanning the gap. DNA for the CDR3: TGTGCCAGCAGCCGAGGACCTCTGAACACTGAAGCTTTCTTT. Its translation: CASSRGPLNTEAFF.

This clonotype was seen repeatedly, ten times or more. At one end, the junction sequence differs from germline, possibly due to a read error. J is TRBJ2-7 and V is TRBV25-1; D might be TRBD2 (6 bases). Germline assignment: CDR1 MGHDK and CDR2 SYGVNS. The CDR3 runs 12 residues. CDR3 region: CASSARRDEQHF. CDR3 sequence (DNA): TGTGCCAGCAGTGCCCGGAGGGACGAGCAGCACTTC.

This clonotype has more than one count but fewer than ten. The chain carries TRBV5-1 and TRBJ2-3, with 8 bases lining up with TRBD1. The CDR3 runs to 16 residues. The junction had 8 bases not matched to a gene; V was cut back by 2 bases and J by 3 bases. Germline CDR1 SGHRS, CDR2 YFSETQ. CDR3 protein: CASSFGQGILTDTQYF. Written as DNA, the CDR3 is TGCGCCAGCAGCTTTGGACAGGGTATATTGACAGATACGCAGTATTTT.

This clonotype was recorded at least ten times. In nucleotides, the CDR3 is TGTGCCAGCAGTTCTGCTCGGGGGAGAGGAGAGACCCAGTACTTC. It translates to CASSSARGRGETQYF. V gene TRBV12-3 or TRBV12-4 combines with J gene TRBJ2-5; D may be TRBD2 (6 bases). The CDR3 runs to 15 residues. Trimming removed 4 bases at V and 4 bases at J, with 16 bases between.

The rearrangement links TRBV12-5 to TRBJ1-1, with no clear D. Germline assignment: CDR1 LGHNT and CDR2 FRNRAP. The CDR3 contains 11 residues. Trimming pared 7 bases from V and 8 bases from J, leaving 11 bases between. CDR3 bases: TGTGCTAGTGCCCTTTCATGGGAAGCTTTCTTT. Protein: CASALSWEAFF.

This clonotype was found a few times. The genes are TRBV5-1 and TRBJ2-7; D gene uncertain. The ends were cut back, 4 bases at V and 0 bases at J, with 11 bases in the middle. This CDR3 has 14 residues. In germline, CDR1 is SGHRS, CDR2 YFSETQ. The CDR3 DNA reads as TGCGCCAGCAGCCCATTTCGGAACTCCTACGAGCAGTACTTC. Encoded protein: CASSPFRNSYEQYF.

Concerning this clonotype itself: The junction and the germline gene differ at one end; a read error may be behind it. The chain is built from TRBV6-1 and TRBJ2-1; tentatively, D is TRBD2 (7 bases). Germline V CDR1 and CDR2: MNHNS, SASEGT. CDR3 length equals 16 residues. CDR3 protein: CASTESPGGRDNEQFF. The DNA of the CDR3 is TGTGCCAGCACTGAATCCCCGGGGGGCAGGGACAATGAGCAGTTCTTC.

This clonotype showed up many times. The chain combines TRBV6-5 with TRBJ2-2, with D uncertain. Trimming left V 0 bases short and J 2 bases short, with 7 bases between. Germline V CDR1 and CDR2: MNHEY, SVGAGI. CDR3 size: 15 residues. CDR3 protein: CASSYSTRNTGELFF. The DNA for the CDR3 is TGTGCCAGCAGTTACTCGACCCGTAACACCGGGGAGCTGTTTTTT.

This clonotype was seen a few times. The V gene is TRBV12-3 or TRBV12-4, the J gene TRBJ1-1, with 7 bases lining up with TRBD1. V lost 7 bases and J lost 5; bases outside the gene matches: 7. The CDR3 covers 13 residues. The CDR3 nucleotides are TGTGCCAGCAAATGGGCAGGGGGGACTGAAGCTTTCTTT. Translated, it gives CASKWAGGTEAFF.

This clonotype was counted many times. The rearrangement uses TRBV4-2 and TRBJ2-6; tentatively, D is TRBD1 (5 bases). CDR3 length equals 17 residues. Per germline, CDR1 LGHNA and CDR2 YNFKEQ. The V end was cut by 5 bases, the J end by 0 bases, with 14 bases between. CDR3 sequence: CASSIRGLSSGANVLTF. In DNA form, the CDR3 reads TGTGCCAGCAGCATTAGGGGCCTAAGCTCTGGGGCCAACGTCCTGACTTTC.

As to this clonotype: Mismatch with germline at one junction end may stem from a read error. The chain combines TRBV7-7 with TRBJ2-5; 13 bases fit TRBD2. The CDR3 covers 19 residues. CDR1 SSHAT and CDR2 FNYEAQ come from the germline V gene (reference sequence). CDR3 DNA: TGTGCTAGCAGCCGTAACGGACTAGCGGGAGTGAGGGGCCAAGAGACCCAGTACTTC. Translating it yields CASSRNGLAGVRGQETQYF.

The rearrangement uses TRBV4-2 and TRBJ1-5; no reliable D call. V lost 1 base and J lost 0, with 10 bases in between. Germline assignment: CDR1 LGHNA and CDR2 YNFKEQ. The CDR3 has 16 amino acids. The CDR3 loop is CASSQVPGYSNQPQHF. The CDR3 DNA is TGTGCCAGCAGCCAAGTACCGGGATATAGCAATCAGCCCCAGCATTTT.

This rearrangement joins TRBV5-1 to TRBJ2-7; 11 nucleotides match TRBD2. This CDR3 spans 17 amino acids. Germline CDR1 and CDR2: SGHRS and YFSETQ. Losses at the gene ends were 2 bases for V and 5 bases for J; bases not matched to a gene: 12. The CDR3 DNA follows: TGCGCCAGCAGCTTTAGACCGCTAGCGGGAGGTAGAGACGAGCAGTACTTC. It is translated as CASSFRPLAGGRDEQYF.

This clonotype was detected many times. This CDR3 reads CASSFPGQGGPGANVLTF. The CDR3 DNA reads as TGTGCCAGCAGTTTTCCGGGACAGGGAGGTCCTGGGGCCAACGTCCTGACTTTC. This rearrangement joins TRBV12-3 or TRBV12-4 to TRBJ2-6; TRBD1 aligns across 9 bases. CDR3 length: 18 residues. Losses at the gene ends were 3 bases for V and 2 bases for J; bases not matched to a gene: 8.

This clonotype showed up just a few times. The chain recombines TRBV5-1 with TRBJ1-1; D remains ambiguous. The germline V and J ends were trimmed by 6 bases and 1 base, with 13 bases remaining between them. This CDR3 comprises 14 residues. Germline CDR1 is SGHRS and CDR2 is YFSETQ. CDR3 loop: CASTASGWNTEAFF. The CDR3 DNA reads TGCGCCAGCACCGCTTCGGGCTGGAACACTGAAGCTTTCTTT.

This rearrangement joins TRBV12-3 or TRBV12-4 to TRBJ2-7; 8 positions match TRBD2. The CDR3 extends over 14 amino acids. Trimming removed 5 bases from V and 4 bases from J; junction bases left unmatched: 7. Here the CDR3 DNA reads TGTGCCAGCAGTCGACCGGGACTAGTTTACGAGCAGTACTTC. As protein: CASSRPGLVYEQYF.